This T cell receptor (beta chain) was recorded in a study of blood T cell repertoires in COVID-19. Study background: The United States, Italy and Spain provided the acute and convalescent COVID-19 samples.

V lost 1 base to trimming and J lost 3 bases; unmatched junction nucleotides: 3. The CDR3 extends over 15 amino acids. Looked up from germline, CDR1 is LGHDT and CDR2 is YNNKEL (reference sequence). Profiling relied on immunoSEQ multiplex PCR, and the TCRdb table lists in-frame clones only, not all of them. The sample lists about 280,000 clones, 88% occurring once. The V gene is TRBV3-1 (or the pseudogene TRBV3-2), the J gene TRBJ2-3, with TRBD1 matching over 8 bases. The sequencing sample was made of peripheral blood. This sequence originates from a man between 18 and 35 years old with active or convalescent COVID-19. The CDR3 bases are TGTGCCAGCAGCCAAGGGCAGGGGGCGACAGATACGCAGTATTTT. It is translated as CASSQGQGATDTQYF.